This T cell receptor (beta chain) was identified during a study of T cells after yellow fever vaccination. Study context: Where fractions had low cell numbers, libraries were prepared from them with the SMART-Seq v4 Ultra Low Input RNA kit.

MiXCR, run by TCRdb on the 5' RACE reads, gives a single entry per CDR3 protein. The sample has some 73,000 distinct CDR3 sequences; roughly 7.7% are singletons. The CDR3 covers 15 residues. Trimming at V came to 3 bases and at J to 2 bases, leaving 5 bases not matched to a gene. Germline CDR1 and CDR2: MNHEY and SVGAGI. The sequenced sample was CD8+ T cells sorted from PBMCs, obtained on the day of the yellow fever booster vaccination. The sequence was obtained from a young man who received the YFV17D yellow fever vaccine. The V and J genes are TRBV6-5 and TRBJ2-3, with TRBD1 matching over 7 bases. CDR3 sequence (DNA): TGTGCCAGCAGTTATACAGGGGCCGACACAGATACGCAGTATTTT. Its protein product is CASSYTGADTDTQYF.